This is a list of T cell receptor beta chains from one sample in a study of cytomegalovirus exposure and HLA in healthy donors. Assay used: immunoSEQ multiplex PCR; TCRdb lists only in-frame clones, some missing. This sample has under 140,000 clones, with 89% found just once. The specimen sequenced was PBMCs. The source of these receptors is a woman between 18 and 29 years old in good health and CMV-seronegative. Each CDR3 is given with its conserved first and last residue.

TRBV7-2,CASSPDRVGNTIYF
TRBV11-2,CASSLYLAGGSYEQYF
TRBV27,CASSLMGPEGPGYTF
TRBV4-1,CASSQDRQGYEQYF
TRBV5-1,CASTNPTVETQYF
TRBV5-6,CASSFSQGKRETQYF
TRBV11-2,CASSLGWGGASEAFF
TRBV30,CAWSGGLEETQYF
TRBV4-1,CASSQAFGGGSTDTQYF
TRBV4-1,CASSQGLAGLNTGELFF